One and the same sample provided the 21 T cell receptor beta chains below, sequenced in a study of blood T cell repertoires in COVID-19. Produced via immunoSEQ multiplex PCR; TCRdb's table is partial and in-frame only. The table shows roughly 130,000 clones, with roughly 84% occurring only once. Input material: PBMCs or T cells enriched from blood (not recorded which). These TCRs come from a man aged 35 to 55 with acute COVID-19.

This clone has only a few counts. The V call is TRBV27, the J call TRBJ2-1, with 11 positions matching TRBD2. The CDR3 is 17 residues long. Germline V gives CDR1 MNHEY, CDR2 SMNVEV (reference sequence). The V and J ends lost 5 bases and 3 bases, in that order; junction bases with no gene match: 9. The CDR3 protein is CASSPRAGTSGYNEQFF. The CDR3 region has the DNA TGTGCCAGCAGTCCAAGGGCCGGGACTAGCGGCTACAATGAGCAGTTCTTC.

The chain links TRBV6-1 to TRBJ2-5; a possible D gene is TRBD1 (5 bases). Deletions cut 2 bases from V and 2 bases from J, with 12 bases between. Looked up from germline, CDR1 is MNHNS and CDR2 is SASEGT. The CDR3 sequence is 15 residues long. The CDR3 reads CASSELPGPQETQYF. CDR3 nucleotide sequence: TGTGCCAGCAGTGAACTGCCAGGGCCACAAGAGACCCAGTACTTC.

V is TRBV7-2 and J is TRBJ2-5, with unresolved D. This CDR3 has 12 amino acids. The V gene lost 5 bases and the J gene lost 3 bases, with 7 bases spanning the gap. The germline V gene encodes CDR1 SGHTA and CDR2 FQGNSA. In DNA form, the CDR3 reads TGTGCCAGCAGCCCCCCCGAAGAGACCCAGTACTTC. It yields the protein CASSPPEETQYF.

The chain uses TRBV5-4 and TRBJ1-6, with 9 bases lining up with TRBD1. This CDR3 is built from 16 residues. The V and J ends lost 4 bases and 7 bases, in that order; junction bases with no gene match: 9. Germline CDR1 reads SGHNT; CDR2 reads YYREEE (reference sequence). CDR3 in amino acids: CASSQASGQGNSPLHF. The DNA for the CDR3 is TGTGCCAGCAGCCAAGCCTCGGGACAGGGAAATTCACCCCTCCACTTT.

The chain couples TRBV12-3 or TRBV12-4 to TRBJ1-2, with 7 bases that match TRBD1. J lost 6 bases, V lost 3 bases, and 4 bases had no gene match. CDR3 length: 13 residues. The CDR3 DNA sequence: TGTGCCAGCAGTTTGAGGGGGCGGGATGGCTACACCTTC. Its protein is CASSLRGRDGYTF.

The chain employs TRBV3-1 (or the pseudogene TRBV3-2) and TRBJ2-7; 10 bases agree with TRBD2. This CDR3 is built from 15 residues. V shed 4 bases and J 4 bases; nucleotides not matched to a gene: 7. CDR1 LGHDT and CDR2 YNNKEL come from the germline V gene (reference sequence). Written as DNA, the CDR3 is TGTGCCAGCAGCCCAGCTAGCGGGAGTAGGTACGAGCAGTACTTC. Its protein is CASSPASGSRYEQYF.

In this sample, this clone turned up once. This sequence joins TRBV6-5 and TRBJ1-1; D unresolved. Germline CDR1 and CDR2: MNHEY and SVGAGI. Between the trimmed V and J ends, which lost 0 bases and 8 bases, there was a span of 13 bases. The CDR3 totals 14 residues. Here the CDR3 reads CASSYSKRGGEAFF. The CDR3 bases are TGTGCCAGCAGTTACTCGAAGAGAGGCGGGGAAGCTTTCTTT.

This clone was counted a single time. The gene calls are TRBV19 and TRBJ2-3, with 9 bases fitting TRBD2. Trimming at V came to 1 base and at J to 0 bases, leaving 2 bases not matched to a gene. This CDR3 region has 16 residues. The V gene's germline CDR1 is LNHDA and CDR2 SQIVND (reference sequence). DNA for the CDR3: TGTGCCAGTAGTATAGGACTAGCGGCAAGCACAGATACGCAGTATTTT. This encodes CASSIGLAASTDTQYF.

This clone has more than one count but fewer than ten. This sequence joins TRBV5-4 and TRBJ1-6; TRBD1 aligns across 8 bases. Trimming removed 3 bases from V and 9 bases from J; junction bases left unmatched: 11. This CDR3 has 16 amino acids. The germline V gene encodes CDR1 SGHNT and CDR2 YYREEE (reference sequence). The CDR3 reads CASSSTRDRWSSPLHF. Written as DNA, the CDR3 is TGTGCCAGCAGCTCGACCCGGGACAGGTGGAGTTCACCCCTCCACTTT.

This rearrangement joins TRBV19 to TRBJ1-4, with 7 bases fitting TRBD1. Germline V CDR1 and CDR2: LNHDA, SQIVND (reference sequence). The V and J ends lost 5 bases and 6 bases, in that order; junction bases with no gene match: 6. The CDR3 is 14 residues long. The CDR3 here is CASSPRDRDEKLFF. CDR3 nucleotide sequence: TGTGCCAGTAGTCCCCGGGACAGAGATGAAAAACTGTTTTTT.

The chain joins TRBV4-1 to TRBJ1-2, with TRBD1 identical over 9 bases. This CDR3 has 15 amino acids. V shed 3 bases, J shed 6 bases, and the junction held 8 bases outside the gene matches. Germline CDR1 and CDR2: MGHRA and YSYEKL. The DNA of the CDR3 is TGCGCCAGCAGCCAGCCAACGACAGGGGGAGATGGCTACACCTTC. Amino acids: CASSQPTTGGDGYTF.

DNA for the CDR3: TGTGCCACCCGGGGTTACTACGAGCAGTACTTC. This translates into CATRGYYEQYF. The chain has TRBV28 and TRBJ2-7; a possible D gene is TRBD2 (5 bases). V was shortened by 10 bases and J by 3 bases, with 10 bases between the two germline ends. Germline loops: CDR1 MDHEN, CDR2 SYDVKM. The CDR3 consists of 11 residues. Together with reference TRBV28 and TRBJ2-7, the CDR3 gives the full variable domain: DVKVTQSSRYLVKRTGEKVFLECVQDMDHENMFWYRQDPGLGLRLIYFSYDVKMKEKGDIPEGYSVSREKKERFSLILESASTNQTSMYLCATRGYYEQYFGPGTRLTVT.

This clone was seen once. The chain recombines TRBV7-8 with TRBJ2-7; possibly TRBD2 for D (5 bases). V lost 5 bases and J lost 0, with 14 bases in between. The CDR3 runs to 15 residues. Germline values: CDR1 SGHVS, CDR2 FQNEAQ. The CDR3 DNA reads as TGTGCCAGCAGCGGCGGCGGGTCAGTCTCCTACGAGCAGTACTTC. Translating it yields CASSGGGSVSYEQYF. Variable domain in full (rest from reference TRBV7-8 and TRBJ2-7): GAGVSQSPRYKVAKRGQDVALRCDPISGHVSLFWYQQALGQGPEFLTYFQNEAQLDKSGLPSDRFFAERPEGSVSTLKIQRTQQEDSAVYLCASSGGGSVSYEQYFGPGTRLTVT.

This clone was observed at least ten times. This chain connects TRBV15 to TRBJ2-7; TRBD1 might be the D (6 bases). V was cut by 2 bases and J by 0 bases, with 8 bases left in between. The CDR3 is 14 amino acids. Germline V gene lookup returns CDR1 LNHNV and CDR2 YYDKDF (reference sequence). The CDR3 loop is CATSRTGSSYEQYF. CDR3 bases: TGTGCCACCAGCAGAACAGGGAGCTCCTACGAGCAGTACTTC.

CDR3 DNA sequence: TGCGCCAGCAGCTTGCGGGACAGGTCCCTGAACACTGAAGCTTTCTTT. Its translation: CASSLRDRSLNTEAFF. The V and J genes are TRBV5-1 and TRBJ1-1; 8 bases line up with TRBD1. This CDR3 is built from 16 residues. Germline V gives CDR1 SGHRS, CDR2 YFSETQ. With V trimmed by 1 base and J by 0 bases, 5 bases remained unmatched.

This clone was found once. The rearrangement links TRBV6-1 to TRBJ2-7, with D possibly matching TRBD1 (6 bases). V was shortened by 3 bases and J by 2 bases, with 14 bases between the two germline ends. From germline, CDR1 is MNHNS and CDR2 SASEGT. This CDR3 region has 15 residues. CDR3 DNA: TGTGCCAGCAGTGAGTACGACAGGAGCCCCTACGAGCAGTACTTC. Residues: CASSEYDRSPYEQYF.

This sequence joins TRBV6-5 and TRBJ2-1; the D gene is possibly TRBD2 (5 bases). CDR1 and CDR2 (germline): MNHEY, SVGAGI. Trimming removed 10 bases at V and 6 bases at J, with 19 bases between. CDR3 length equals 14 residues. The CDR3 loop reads CATQKIGLRNEQFF. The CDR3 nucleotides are TGTGCCACCCAGAAGATAGGACTTCGCAATGAGCAGTTCTTC.

The CDR3 region has the DNA TGTGCCAGCAGTTTATTGGCAGTCAACACTGAAGCTTTCTTT. It codes for CASSLLAVNTEAFF. V and J are TRBV28 and TRBJ1-1; D gene uncertain. The germline V and J ends were trimmed by 1 base and 2 bases, with 8 bases remaining between them. Germline lookup yields CDR1 MDHEN and CDR2 SYDVKM. This CDR3 spans 14 amino acids. Variable domain in full (rest from reference TRBV28 and TRBJ1-1): DVKVTQSSRYLVKRTGEKVFLECVQDMDHENMFWYRQDPGLGLRLIYFSYDVKMKEKGDIPEGYSVSREKKERFSLILESASTNQTSMYLCASSLLAVNTEAFFGQGTRLTVV.

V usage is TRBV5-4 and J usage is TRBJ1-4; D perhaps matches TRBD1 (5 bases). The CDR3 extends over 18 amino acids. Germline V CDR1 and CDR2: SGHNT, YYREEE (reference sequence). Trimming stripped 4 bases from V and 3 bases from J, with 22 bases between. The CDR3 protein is CASSPGGGRAIANEKLFF. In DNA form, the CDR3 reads TGTGCCAGCAGCCCGGGGGGGGGTAGGGCTATTGCTAATGAAAAACTGTTTTTT. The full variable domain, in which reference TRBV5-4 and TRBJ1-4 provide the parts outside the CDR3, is ETGVTQSPTHLIKTRGQQVTLRCSSQSGHNTVSWYQQALGQGPQFIFQYYREEENGRGNFPPRFSGLQFPNYSSELNVNALELDDSALYLCASSPGGGRAIANEKLFFGSGTQLSVL.

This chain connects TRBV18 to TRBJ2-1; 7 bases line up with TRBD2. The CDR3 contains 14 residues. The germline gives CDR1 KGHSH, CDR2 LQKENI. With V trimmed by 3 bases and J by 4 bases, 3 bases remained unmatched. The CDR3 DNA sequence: TGTGCCAGCTCACCGGGGAGGGCTTACAATGAGCAGTTCTTC. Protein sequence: CASSPGRAYNEQFF.

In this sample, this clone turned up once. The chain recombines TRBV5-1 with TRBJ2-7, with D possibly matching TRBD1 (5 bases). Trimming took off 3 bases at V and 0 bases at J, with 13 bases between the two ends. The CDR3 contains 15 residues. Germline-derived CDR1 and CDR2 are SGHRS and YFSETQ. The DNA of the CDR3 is TGCGCCAGCAGCTCTACAGGAGCCGGCTCCTACGAGCAGTACTTC. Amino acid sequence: CASSSTGAGSYEQYF.